This TCR beta chain was observed in a study of cytomegalovirus exposure and HLA in healthy donors. Whole-study results and caveats: What TCR beta sequences reportedly achieved was accurate prediction of HLA-A and HLA-B alleles in most subjects. The records held CMV serostatus as the only immune exposure information.

This CDR3 spans 15 amino acids. Germline CDR1 is SGDLS and CDR2 is YYNGEE. V gave up 3 bases and J gave up 4 bases, with 14 bases separating them. As to this clone: Its antigen remains unknown.

The primer mix had 60 Vbeta and 13 Jbeta primers. Produced via immunoSEQ multiplex PCR; TCRdb's table is partial and in-frame only. The sample records around 140,000 clones, roughly 80% being singletons. The rearrangement uses TRBV9 and TRBJ2-1; the D gene is possibly TRBD2 (5 bases). The sequence derives from a woman aged 45 to 65 in good health and CMV-seropositive. The source material was PBMCs. The chain's CDR3 is CASSGGRFFYNEQFF. The CDR3 DNA sequence: TGTGCCAGCAGCGGAGGGCGTTTCTTTTACAATGAGCAGTTCTTC. Using reference TRBV9 and TRBJ2-1 for the parts outside the CDR3, the full variable domain is DSGVTQTPKHLITATGQRVTLRCSPRSGDLSVYWYQQSLDQGLQFLIQYYNGEERAKGNILERFSAQQFPDLHSELNLSSLELGDSALYFCASSGGRFFYNEQFFGPGTRLTVL.